The source of this TCR beta chain is a study of CD4 and CD8 cells across lung adenocarcinoma regions. MiXCR, run by TCRdb on the PCR reads, gives a single entry per CDR3 protein. The repertoire has about 11,000 distinct CDR3 sequences, approximately 49% of them found once; the top ten carry 30% to 40%. CDR3 size: 16 residues. Germline CDR1 is MNHNS and CDR2 is SASEGT. V was trimmed by 5 bases and J by 12 bases, leaving 26 bases between them. This clonotype originated in a female donor with lung adenocarcinoma. The CD4 and CD8 labels of this study may be unreliable. This chain connects TRBV6-1 to TRBJ2-4, with D possibly matching TRBD1 (6 bases). The specimen was CD8+ T cells from the center of a lung tumor. The CDR3 nucleotides read TGTGCCAGCAGTCCTTGGGGGCAGCCAACCAAAAATACTCAGTACTTC. It translates to CASSPWGQPTKNTQYF.